Below, one TCR beta chain is given with its context. Its specificity is unknown. The germline V and J ends were trimmed by 6 bases and 1 base, with 11 bases remaining between them. This CDR3 spans 14 amino acids. The germline V gene has CDR1 MDHEN and CDR2 SYDVKM. Assay: immunoSEQ multiplex PCR; the TCRdb copy retains only in-frame clones and omits some. The table lists 8,000 or so clones, 71% of them singletons. This sample stems from a study of chemoradiotherapy in HPV16-positive cancers. Study in general: Functional T-cell assays on two HPV16-positive patients' cells defined candidate HPV-specific clones and common TCR motifs. Study-wide results and caveats: Non-HPV-specific T cells did not expand in tumors during treatment, whereas candidate HPV-specific clones and E7-related motifs did.

The chain employs TRBV28 and TRBJ2-3; a weak D match, TRBD1 (6 bases). This TCR was recovered from a human donor with HPV-associated anogenital cancer. Collection of the sample occurred from a patient who underwent chemoradiotherapy. CDR3 DNA sequence: TGTGCCAGCAGGCCGGGACACCGCACAGATACGCAGTATTTT. Translated, it gives CASRPGHRTDTQYF.